Below, 13 T cell receptor beta chains from the same sample are listed, as sequenced in a study of T cells in women clearing cervical HPV infection. Clones were sequenced by immunoSEQ multiplex PCR, and TCRdb holds only the in-frame ones, with some missing. The sample shows more than 11,000 clones, and around 21% sits with its ten largest clones. Specimen: blood buffy coat. The receptors come from a woman between 18 and 70 years old with a cervical HPV16 infection that either progressed to CIN3+ or cleared (not recorded which).

CDR3 DNA, as far as it was read: TGTGCCAGCAGCTTGGGACACAATCAGCCC. It specifies CASSLGHNQP. Given in full, the CDR3 is CASSLGHNQPQHF. This chain connects TRBV7-3 to TRBJ1-5; tentatively, D is TRBD1 (6 bases). The read finishes 3 residues shy of the CDR3 end, and the germline J gene is used to complete it. Trimming removed 3 bases from V and 3 bases from J, with 6 bases in between. The CDR3 spans 13 residues. Germline V gene data show CDR1 as SGHTA and CDR2 as FQGTGA.

CDR3 sequence reads: CASSHPDPGKTNSYEQYF. CDR3 DNA (partial): TGCGCCAGCAGCCATCCTGACCCAGGGAAAACCAACTCCTACGAG. The chain uses TRBV4-1 and TRBJ2-7, with D possibly matching TRBD1 (5 bases). The read gets to within 3 residues of the CDR3 end, and the germline J gene fills in the rest. This CDR3 contains 18 residues. The V gene's germline CDR1 is MGHRA and CDR2 YSYEKL. The V and J ends lost 3 bases and 0 bases respectively, with 21 bases between them.

Comments on this clone: The CDR3 end falls 3 residues outside the read, so it is completed with the germline J gene. This sequence joins TRBV18 and TRBJ2-4; D may be TRBD1 (6 bases). The CDR3 consists of 14 residues. The germline CDR1 and CDR2 sequences are KGHSH and LQKENI. The sequenced CDR3 bases are TGTGCCAGCTCACAACAGGGTTCGAACTATGGT. This gives the protein CASSQQGSNYG. The complete CDR3 protein is CASSQQGSNYGQYF.

A note on this clone: The read ends 3 residues before the CDR3 terminus; that terminus is restored from the germline J gene. The J gene is TRBJ2-4, the V gene TRBV18; 8 nucleotides align to TRBD1. Germline CDR1 and CDR2: KGHSH and LQKENI. The CDR3 covers 16 residues. The CDR3 here is CASSQPGQGLNYGQYF. The CDR3 bases that were read are TGTGCCAGCTCACAACCTGGACAGGGATTAAACTATGGT.

As for this clone: From the germline J gene comes the end of the CDR3, since the read stops 3 residues before it. The chain joins TRBV5-1 to TRBJ2-2; TRBD1 agrees at 8 bases. The junction had 0 bases not matched to a gene; V was cut back by 7 bases and J by 1 base. CDR3 length equals 13 residues. Germline assignment: CDR1 SGHRS and CDR2 YFSETQ. The CDR3 loop reads CASGTGNTGELFF. The sequenced CDR3 bases are TGCGCCAGCGGGACAGGGAACACCGGGGAG.

Note on this clone: Coverage ceases 3 residues before the CDR3 finishes, and the germline J gene fills in the end. Other DNA sequences of this sample code for an identical CDR3. J is TRBJ2-5 and V is TRBV6-1, with 10 positions matching TRBD2. This CDR3 is 17 amino acids long. V lost 1 base, J lost 2 bases, and 7 bases stayed unmatched. From germline, CDR1 is MNHNS and CDR2 SASEGT. The CDR3 is CASSEGPQLAGQETQYF. The CDR3 bases that were read are TGTGCCAGCAGTGAAGGCCCTCAACTAGCGGGACAAGAGACC.

About this clone itself: The read ends 3 residues shy of where the CDR3 ends; the end is completed using the germline J gene. The chain recombines TRBV5-1 with TRBJ2-2; TRBD2 aligns across 7 bases. The CDR3 loop spans 13 amino acids. From germline, CDR1 is SGHRS and CDR2 YFSETQ. The junction had 4 bases not matched to a gene; V was cut back by 4 bases and J by 7 bases. The CDR3 reads CASSTPGGGELFF. The part of the CDR3 DNA that was read is TGCGCCAGCAGCACCCCGGGGGGCGGGGAG.

Notes on this clone: One junction end does not reproduce the germline sequence, and a read error may be involved. The sequence runs out 3 residues before the end of the CDR3; the remainder is reconstructed from the germline J gene. The sample has other DNA sequences that encode this CDR3 too. The rearrangement links TRBV6-1 to TRBJ1-3; maybe TRBD1 (5 bases). The germline V gene encodes CDR1 MNHNS and CDR2 SASEGT. CDR3 length equals 16 residues. CDR3 sequence: CASSEAGRNSGNTIYF. The sequenced part of the CDR3 DNA is TGTGCCAGCAGTGAGGCAGGGCGTAACTCTGGAAACACT.

Comment on this clone: Read coverage stops 3 residues before the CDR3 terminus; the germline J gene supplies the remainder. V and J are TRBV30 and TRBJ2-4, with a tentative D call TRBD1 (5 bases). This CDR3 is built from 14 residues. Germline V CDR1 and CDR2: GTSNPN, SVGIG (reference sequence). The CDR3 DNA, read in part, is TGTGCCTGGAGTGATGGCAGGGTCAACTATGGT. Amino acid sequence: CAWSDGRVNYG. In full, the CDR3 is CAWSDGRVNYGQYF.

About this clone: Coverage ceases 3 residues before the CDR3 finishes, and the germline J gene fills in the end. The gene calls are TRBV11-3 and TRBJ1-6; a possible D gene is TRBD1 (5 bases). V was clipped by 2 bases and J by 6 bases, with 8 bases between them. Germline values: CDR1 SGHNT, CDR2 YENEEA. The CDR3 runs to 14 residues. CDR3 DNA (partial): TGTGCCAGCAGCTTAATGACAGCTAATTCACCC. As protein: CASSLMTANSP. The CDR3 in full is CASSLMTANSPLHF.

A note on this clone: The CDR3 extends 3 residues past the end of the read, so its final part is completed from the germline J gene. The chain combines TRBV7-9 with TRBJ2-3; no firm D call. The CDR3 is 11 amino acids. Germline V lookup: CDR1 SEHNR, CDR2 FQNEAQ (reference sequence). The covered CDR3 bases are TGTGCCAGCAGCCCAGGCGAGACG. It encodes CASSPGET. The full CDR3 reads CASSPGETQYF.

CDR3 DNA, as far as it was read: TGCAGTGCTAGAAGGCTAGCGGGGTCACCCTACGAG. Residues: CSARRLAGSPYE. The whole CDR3 sequence reads CSARRLAGSPYEQYF. The chain links TRBV20-1 to TRBJ2-7, with 9 positions matching TRBD2. The observed sequence ends 3 residues before the CDR3 terminus, with the missing tail filled in from the germline J gene. Germline values: CDR1 DFQATT, CDR2 SNEGSKA (reference sequence). The V segment lost 2 bases and the J segment 2 bases; nucleotides outside the gene matches: 7. The CDR3 extends over 15 amino acids.

A note on this clone: The missing CDR3 end, 3 residues past where the read stops, is filled in from the germline J gene. The chain recombines TRBV5-6 with TRBJ2-5, with TRBD1 as a possible D gene (5 bases). The CDR3 has 11 amino acids. The V gene lost 7 bases and the J gene lost 2 bases, with 6 bases spanning the gap. In germline, CDR1 is SGHDT, CDR2 YYEEEE. CDR3 in amino acids: CASQGQETQYF. CDR3 DNA, as far as it was read: TGTGCCAGCCAGGGACAAGAGACC. Based on the CDR3 plus reference TRBV5-6 and TRBJ2-5, the full variable domain is DAGVTQSPTHLIKTRGQQVTLRCSPKSGHDTVSWYQQALGQGPQFIFQYYEEEERQRGNFPDRFSGHQFPNYSSELNVNALLLGDSALYLCASQGQETQYFGPGTRLLVL.